The 20 T cell receptor beta chains reported below all come from one sample, sequenced in a study of patients and donors after allogeneic stem cell transplantation. TCRdb used MiXCR to reprocess the RT-PCR reads, holding one entry per CDR3 protein. The data show hundreds of thousands of distinct CDR3 sequences, with roughly 16% seen just once and over 6% held by the top ten. What was sequenced was blood, either unsorted or a sorted T cell fraction (not recorded which). The receptors originated from a human donor who was either an allogeneic HSCT recipient or a stem cell or donor lymphocyte infusion donor (not recorded which). It is not recorded whose cells these are; they may come from a transplant donor.

This clonotype came up a few times. The gene calls are TRBV3-1 and TRBJ2-1, with D unresolved. Between the trimmed V and J ends, which lost 4 bases and 6 bases, there was a span of 7 bases. The CDR3 contains 12 residues. CDR1 is LGHDT, CDR2 YNNKEL, per germline (reference sequence). This CDR3 is CASSPRANEQFF. The CDR3 coding sequence is TGTGCCAGCAGCCCCCGGGCCAATGAGCAGTTCTTC.

A few counts support this clonotype. V is TRBV4-3 and J is TRBJ1-6, with D possibly TRBD1 on 6 matching bases. CDR3 size: 17 residues. V was clipped by 0 bases and J by 0 bases, with 9 bases between them. The germline CDR1 and CDR2 sequences are LGHNA and YSLEER. This CDR3 is CASSQERGSSYNSPLHF. In DNA form, the CDR3 reads TGCGCCAGCAGCCAAGAGAGGGGGAGCTCCTATAATTCACCCCTCCACTTT.

This clonotype was detected a few times. V is TRBV20-1 and J is TRBJ2-1; D perhaps matches TRBD2 (5 bases). V dropped 7 bases and J dropped 0 bases, with 13 bases sitting between them. The germline V gene has CDR1 DFQATT and CDR2 SNEGSKA (reference sequence). The CDR3 consists of 14 residues. CDR3 residues: CSDRTVGSYNEQFF. The CDR3 nucleotides are TGCAGTGATCGGACTGTCGGCTCCTACAATGAGCAGTTCTTC.

V gene TRBV20-1 combines with J gene TRBJ2-7; TRBD1 might be the D (6 bases). Trimming removed 6 bases from V and 6 bases from J, with 12 bases in between. CDR1 is DFQATT, CDR2 SNEGSKA, per germline (reference sequence). The CDR3 contains 11 residues. The CDR3 sequence: CSASWGLEQYF. Here the CDR3 DNA reads TGCAGTGCCTCATGGGGGCTCGAGCAGTACTTC.

This clonotype has only a few counts. V gene TRBV25-1 combines with J gene TRBJ1-1, with D possibly TRBD1 on 6 matching bases. CDR3 length: 14 residues. Germline CDR1 reads MGHDK; CDR2 reads SYGVNS. V shed 2 bases and J shed 6 bases, with 13 bases lying between them. The CDR3 sequence is CASSEPMTGSEAFF. The CDR3 region has the DNA TGTGCCAGCAGTGAACCCATGACAGGCTCTGAAGCTTTCTTT.

This clonotype occurred a few times. The chain combines TRBV7-9 with TRBJ2-1; D is undetermined. This CDR3 has 14 residues. Germline loops: CDR1 SEHNR, CDR2 FQNEAQ (reference sequence). Trimming shortened V by 1 base and J by 8 bases, and 12 bases separated the two germline ends. The CDR3 DNA reads TGTGCCAGCAGCTTAGTTCCTCTAACCCATGAGCAGTTCTTC. Amino acid sequence: CASSLVPLTHEQFF.

The genes are TRBV7-3 and TRBJ2-2; 8 nucleotides agree with TRBD1. The germline V gene has CDR1 SGHTA and CDR2 FQGTGA. J gave up 3 bases and V 5 bases, and 8 bases lay outside the gene matches. There are 16 residues in the CDR3. The CDR3 coding sequence is TGTGCCAGCAGCCCATACAGGGGGGCCGACACCGGGGAGCTGTTTTTT. Translation: CASSPYRGADTGELFF.

The genes are TRBV11-3 and TRBJ2-7, with 13 bases lining up with TRBD2. Trimming cost V 5 bases and J 5 bases; bases outside gene matches: 12. Germline assignment: CDR1 SGHNT and CDR2 YENEEA. CDR3 length: 17 residues. CDR3 amino acids: CASSLGLAGVVNHEQYF. CDR3 sequence (DNA): TGTGCCAGCAGCCTCGGACTAGCGGGAGTTGTTAACCACGAGCAGTACTTC.

The rearrangement joins TRBV4-2 to TRBJ2-1; either TRBD1 or TRBD2 may fit D (5 bases each). This CDR3 has 15 residues. V was pared by 1 base and J by 6 bases, with 13 bases between. CDR1 and CDR2 (germline): LGHNA, YNFKEQ. The CDR3 nucleotides are TGTGCCAGCAGCCAAGTGGGGCTAGCTGGCAATGAGCAGTTCTTC. This encodes CASSQVGLAGNEQFF.

This rearrangement joins TRBV3-1 to TRBJ2-3, with no clear D. V lost 3 bases, J lost 4 bases, and 5 bases lay in between. The CDR3 length is 12 residues. Per the germline V gene, CDR1 is LGHDT and CDR2 is YNNKEL (reference sequence). The CDR3 loop reads CASSHSPDTQYF. In DNA form, the CDR3 reads TGTGCCAGCAGCCACTCGCCAGATACGCAGTATTTT.

In its sample, this clonotype was seen a few times. The chain is built from TRBV5-6 and TRBJ2-7, with D perhaps TRBD2 (6 bases). V was pared by 3 bases and J by 1 base, with 14 bases between. The CDR3 is 15 residues long. The germline gives CDR1 SGHDT, CDR2 YYEEEE. The CDR3 coding sequence is TGTGCCAGCAGCTCCCTTTGGGAGGATTCCTACGAGCAGTACTTC. It yields the protein CASSSLWEDSYEQYF.

The rearrangement links TRBV6-1 to TRBJ2-6, with 11 nucleotides matching TRBD1. The CDR3 extends over 17 amino acids. Germline V gives CDR1 MNHNS, CDR2 SASEGT. The V and J ends lost 5 bases and 3 bases, in that order; junction bases with no gene match: 6. The CDR3 region is CASSNGQGASGANVLTF. DNA of the CDR3: TGTGCCAGCAGTAACGGACAGGGGGCCAGTGGGGCCAACGTCCTGACTTTC.

This clonotype has a handful of counts. The V call is TRBV15, the J call TRBJ2-5, with D perhaps TRBD1 or TRBD2 (5 bases each). V lost 7 bases and J lost 5, with 11 bases in between. From germline, CDR1 is LNHNV and CDR2 YYDKDF (reference sequence). This CDR3 is built from 12 residues. The CDR3 here is CATMGDPETQYF. CDR3 coding DNA: TGTGCCACCATGGGGGATCCGGAGACCCAGTACTTC.

The J gene is TRBJ2-5, the V gene TRBV7-3; TRBD1 might be the D (6 bases). Looked up from germline, CDR1 is SGHTA and CDR2 is FQGTGA. This CDR3 contains 15 residues. The V end was cut by 2 bases, the J end by 0 bases, with 10 bases between. CDR3 amino acids: CASSLGQTYQETQYF. The CDR3 DNA sequence: TGTGCCAGCAGCTTAGGACAGACTTACCAAGAGACCCAGTACTTC. Full variable domain (rest looked up from reference TRBV7-3 and TRBJ2-5): GAGVSQTPSNKVTEKGKYVELRCDPISGHTALYWYRQSLGQGPEFLIYFQGTGAADDSGLPNDRFFAVRPEGSVSTLKIQRTERGDSAVYLCASSLGQTYQETQYFGPGTRLLVL.

This clonotype was seen a handful of times. The chain recombines TRBV5-1 with TRBJ2-3; D is possibly TRBD1 or TRBD2 (6 bases each). In germline, CDR1 is SGHRS, CDR2 YFSETQ. The CDR3 contains 16 residues. The V gene lost 3 bases and the J gene lost 6 bases, with 20 bases spanning the gap. The CDR3 region is CASSSGGRPTGDTQYF. The CDR3 DNA reads as TGCGCCAGCAGCTCCGGTGGGAGGCCTACAGGGGATACGCAGTATTTT. The variable domain in full, completed from reference TRBV5-1 and TRBJ2-3, reads KAGVTQTPRYLIKTRGQQVTLSCSPISGHRSVSWYQQTPGQGLQFLFEYFSETQRNKGNFPGRFSGRQFSNSRSEMNVSTLELGDSALYLCASSSGGRPTGDTQYFGPGTRLTVL.

This clonotype was found many times. The V gene is TRBV5-1, the J gene TRBJ1-1, with D possibly TRBD1 on 5 matching bases. V was trimmed by 4 bases and J by 3 bases, leaving 13 bases between them. The length of the CDR3 is 14 residues. Germline V lookup: CDR1 SGHRS, CDR2 YFSETQ. The CDR3 DNA is TGCGCCAGCAGCATCTCCGGGACGTACACTGAAGCTTTCTTT. Translating gives CASSISGTYTEAFF. The full variable domain, completed using reference TRBV5-1 and TRBJ1-1, is KAGVTQTPRYLIKTRGQQVTLSCSPISGHRSVSWYQQTPGQGLQFLFEYFSETQRNKGNFPGRFSGRQFSNSRSEMNVSTLELGDSALYLCASSISGTYTEAFFGQGTRLTVV.

The CDR3: CASSRATGAQITDTQYF. Written as DNA, the CDR3 is TGTGCCAGCAGCCGCGCAACAGGGGCCCAAATCACAGATACGCAGTATTTT. The chain combines TRBV6-2 or TRBV6-3 with TRBJ2-3, with 7 bases lining up with TRBD1. In germline, CDR1 is MNHEY, CDR2 SVGEGT. V dropped 6 bases and J dropped 2; count of bases not matched to a gene: 14. The CDR3 consists of 17 residues.

The chain uses TRBV7-2 and TRBJ2-1; TRBD1 matches at 8 bases. The trim removed 0 bases at V and 4 bases at J, leaving 5 bases unmatched. CDR1 is SGHTA and CDR2 is FQGNSA in the germline V gene. The CDR3 spans 16 residues. CDR3 DNA: TGTGCCAGCAGCTTAGCCGGGACAGGCCTTTACAATGAGCAGTTCTTC. It translates to CASSLAGTGLYNEQFF.

This clonotype was recorded a few times. The rearrangement links TRBV19 to TRBJ2-1, with D perhaps matching TRBD1 (5 bases). This CDR3 is built from 18 residues. CDR1 and CDR2 from the germline V gene are LNHDA and SQIVND (reference sequence). V was pared by 5 bases and J by 0 bases, with 20 bases between. CDR3 DNA sequence: TGTGCCAGTAGTTTGTATCTGGACACCCGATTCTCCTACAATGAGCAGTTCTTC. It specifies CASSLYLDTRFSYNEQFF.

The chain employs TRBV3-1 and TRBJ1-1; no clear D gene. The length of the CDR3 is 15 residues. Germline V gene lookup returns CDR1 LGHDT and CDR2 YNNKEL (reference sequence). V shed 1 base and J shed 0 bases, with 9 bases lying between them. CDR3 nucleotides: TGTGCCAGCAGCCAAGTCAAATCCTTGAACACTGAAGCTTTCTTT. The encoded protein is CASSQVKSLNTEAFF.